The text below deals with one T cell receptor (beta chain). Its antigen is currently unknown. The data originate from a study of shared clonotypes between healthy human individuals. Study-wide points: An effect of sequencing depth on clonotype sharing among donors was expected.

This CDR3 region has 13 residues. Germline V gives CDR1 MNHEY, CDR2 SVGAGI. Trimming removed 2 bases at V and 3 bases at J, with 7 bases between. Produced via immunoSEQ multiplex PCR; TCRdb's table is partial and in-frame only. The sample yields about 490,000 clones, over 65% seen once. The TCR was taken from a woman aged 40 to 50 in good health. Some clones in this sample may be carry-over from other donors' samples. Source material: PBMCs. This rearrangement joins TRBV6-5 to TRBJ1-2; no clear D. The CDR3 DNA sequence: TGTGCCAGCAGTTACCATGTTGACTATGGCTACACCTTC. Residues: CASSYHVDYGYTF.